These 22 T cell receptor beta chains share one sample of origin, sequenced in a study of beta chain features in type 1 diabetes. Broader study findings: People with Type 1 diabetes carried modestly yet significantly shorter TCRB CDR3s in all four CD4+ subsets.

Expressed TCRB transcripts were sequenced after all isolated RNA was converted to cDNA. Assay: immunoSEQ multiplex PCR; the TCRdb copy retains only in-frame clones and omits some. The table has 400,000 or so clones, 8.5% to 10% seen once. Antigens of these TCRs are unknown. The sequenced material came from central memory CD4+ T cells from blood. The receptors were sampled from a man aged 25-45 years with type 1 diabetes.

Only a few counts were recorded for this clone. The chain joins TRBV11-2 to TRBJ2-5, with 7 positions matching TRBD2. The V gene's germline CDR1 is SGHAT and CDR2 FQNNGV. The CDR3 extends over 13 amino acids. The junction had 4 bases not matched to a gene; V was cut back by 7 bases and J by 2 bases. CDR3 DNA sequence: TGTGCCAGCAAAAAAGCGGGACAAGAGACCCAGTACTTC. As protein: CASKKAGQETQYF.

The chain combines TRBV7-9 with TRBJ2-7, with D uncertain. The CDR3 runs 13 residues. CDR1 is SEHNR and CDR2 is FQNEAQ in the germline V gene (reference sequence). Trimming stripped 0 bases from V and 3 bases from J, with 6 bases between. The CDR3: CASSLAGNYEQYF. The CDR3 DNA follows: TGTGCCAGCAGCTTAGCGGGGAACTACGAGCAGTACTTC.

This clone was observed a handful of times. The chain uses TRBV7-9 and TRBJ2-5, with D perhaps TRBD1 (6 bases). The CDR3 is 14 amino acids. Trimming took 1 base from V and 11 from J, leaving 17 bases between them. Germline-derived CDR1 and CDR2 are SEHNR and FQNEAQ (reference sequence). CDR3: CASSLEPLKGEQYF. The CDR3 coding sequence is TGTGCCAGCAGCTTAGAACCTCTCAAGGGGGAGCAGTACTTC.

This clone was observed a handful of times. The CDR3 region is CASSYSSRTGNQPQHF. The CDR3 nucleotides are TGTGCCAGCAGTTACTCGAGTAGGACGGGCAATCAGCCCCAGCATTTT. This sequence joins TRBV6-5 and TRBJ1-5; no firm D call. The CDR3 contains 16 residues. Germline V CDR1 and CDR2: MNHEY, SVGAGI. V was trimmed by 0 bases and J by 2 bases, leaving 11 bases between them.

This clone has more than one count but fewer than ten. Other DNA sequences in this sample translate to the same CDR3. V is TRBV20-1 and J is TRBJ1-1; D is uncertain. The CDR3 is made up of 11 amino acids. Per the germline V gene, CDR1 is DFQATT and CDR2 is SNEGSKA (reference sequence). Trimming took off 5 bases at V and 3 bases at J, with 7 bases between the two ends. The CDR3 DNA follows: TGCAGTGCTGCCGGGGACACTGAAGCTTTCTTT. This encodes CSAAGDTEAFF.

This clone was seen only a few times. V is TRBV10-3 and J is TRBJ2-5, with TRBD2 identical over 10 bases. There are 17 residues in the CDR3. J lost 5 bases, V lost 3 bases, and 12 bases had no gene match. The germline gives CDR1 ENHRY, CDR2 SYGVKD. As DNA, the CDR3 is TGTGCCATCAGTGAAGCTAGCGGGAGTCGGGCGGCGGAGACCCAGTACTTC. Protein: CAISEASGSRAAETQYF.

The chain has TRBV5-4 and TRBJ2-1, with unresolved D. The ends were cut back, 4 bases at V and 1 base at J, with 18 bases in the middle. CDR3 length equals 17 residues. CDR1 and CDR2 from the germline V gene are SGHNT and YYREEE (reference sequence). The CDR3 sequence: CASSQDPRRLSYNEQFF. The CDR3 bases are TGTGCCAGCAGCCAAGATCCCCGGAGACTTTCCTACAATGAGCAGTTCTTC.

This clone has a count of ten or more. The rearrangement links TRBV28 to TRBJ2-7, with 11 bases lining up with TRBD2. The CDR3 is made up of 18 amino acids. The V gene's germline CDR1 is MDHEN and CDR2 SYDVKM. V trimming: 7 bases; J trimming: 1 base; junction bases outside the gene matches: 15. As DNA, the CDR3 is TGTGCCAGCACCCCACCGGGGCTAGCGGGAGGTATGTCCTACGAGCAGTACTTC. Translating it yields CASTPPGLAGGMSYEQYF. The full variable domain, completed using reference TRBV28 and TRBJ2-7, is DVKVTQSSRYLVKRTGEKVFLECVQDMDHENMFWYRQDPGLGLRLIYFSYDVKMKEKGDIPEGYSVSREKKERFSLILESASTNQTSMYLCASTPPGLAGGMSYEQYFGPGTRLTVT.

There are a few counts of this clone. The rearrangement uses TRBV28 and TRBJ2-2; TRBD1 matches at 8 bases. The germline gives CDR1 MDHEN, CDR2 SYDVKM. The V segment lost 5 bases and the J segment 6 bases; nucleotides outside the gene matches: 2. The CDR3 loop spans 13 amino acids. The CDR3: CASSTGGAGELFF. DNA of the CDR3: TGTGCCAGCAGTACAGGGGGAGCCGGGGAGCTGTTTTTT.

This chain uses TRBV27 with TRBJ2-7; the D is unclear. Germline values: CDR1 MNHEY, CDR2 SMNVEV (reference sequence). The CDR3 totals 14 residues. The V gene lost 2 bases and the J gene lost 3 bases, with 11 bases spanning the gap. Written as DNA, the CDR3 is TGTGCCAGCAGTTTACGGGTAGGGCTCTACGAGCAGTACTTC. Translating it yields CASSLRVGLYEQYF.

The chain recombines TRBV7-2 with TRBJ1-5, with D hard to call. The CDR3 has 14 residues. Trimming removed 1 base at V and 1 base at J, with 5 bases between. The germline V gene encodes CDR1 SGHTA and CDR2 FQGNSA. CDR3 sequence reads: CASSLEVSNQPQHF. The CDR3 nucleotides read TGTGCCAGCAGCTTAGAGGTGAGCAATCAGCCCCAGCATTTT.

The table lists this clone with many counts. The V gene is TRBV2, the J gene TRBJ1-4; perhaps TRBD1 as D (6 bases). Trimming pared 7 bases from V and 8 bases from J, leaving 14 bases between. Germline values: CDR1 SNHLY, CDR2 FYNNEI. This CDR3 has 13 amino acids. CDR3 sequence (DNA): TGTGCCAGCATGGGGGGCGAGAGGGAAAAACTGTTTTTT. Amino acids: CASMGGEREKLFF.

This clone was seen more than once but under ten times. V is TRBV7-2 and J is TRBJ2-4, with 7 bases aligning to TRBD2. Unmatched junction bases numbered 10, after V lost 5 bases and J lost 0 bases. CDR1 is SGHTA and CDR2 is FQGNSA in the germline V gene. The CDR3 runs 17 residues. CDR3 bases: TGTGCCAGCAGCCCGAGCGGGGCCAGGGTAGCCAAAAACATTCAGTACTTC. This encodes CASSPSGARVAKNIQYF.

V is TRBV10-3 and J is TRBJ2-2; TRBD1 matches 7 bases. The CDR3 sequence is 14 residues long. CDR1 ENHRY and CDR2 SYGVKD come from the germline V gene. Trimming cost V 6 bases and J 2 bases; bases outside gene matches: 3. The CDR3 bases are TGTGCCATCAGCCAGGGGGTCAACACCGGGGAGCTGTTTTTT. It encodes CAISQGVNTGELFF.

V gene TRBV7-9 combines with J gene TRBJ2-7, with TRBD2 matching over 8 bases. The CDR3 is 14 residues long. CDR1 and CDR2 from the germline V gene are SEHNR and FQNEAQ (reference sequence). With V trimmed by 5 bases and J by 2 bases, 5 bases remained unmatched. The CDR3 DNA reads TGTGCCAGCAGCGGGGAAGCGGGAGCCTACGAGCAGTACTTC. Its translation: CASSGEAGAYEQYF.

CDR3 DNA: TGTGCCAGCAGTTTGGGGTGGACGTGGCAGTCCGTTCGTGGAGGGACCTACGAGCAGTACTTC. Translating it yields CASSLGWTWQSVRGGTYEQYF. The V call is TRBV28, the J call TRBJ2-7, with a weak D call TRBD2 (6 bases). Germline lookup yields CDR1 MDHEN and CDR2 SYDVKM. The CDR3 extends over 21 amino acids. V shed 3 bases and J shed 2 bases, with 32 bases lying between them.

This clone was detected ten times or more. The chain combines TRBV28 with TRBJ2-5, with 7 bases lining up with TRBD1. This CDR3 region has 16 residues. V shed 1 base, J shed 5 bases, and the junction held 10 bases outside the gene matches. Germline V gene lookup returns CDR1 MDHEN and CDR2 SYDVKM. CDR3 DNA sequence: TGTGCCAGCAGTTTATCGTGGACAGGTGGAATGGAGACCCAGTACTTC. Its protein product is CASSLSWTGGMETQYF. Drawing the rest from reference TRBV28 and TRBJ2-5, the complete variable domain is DVKVTQSSRYLVKRTGEKVFLECVQDMDHENMFWYRQDPGLGLRLIYFSYDVKMKEKGDIPEGYSVSREKKERFSLILESASTNQTSMYLCASSLSWTGGMETQYFGPGTRLLVL.

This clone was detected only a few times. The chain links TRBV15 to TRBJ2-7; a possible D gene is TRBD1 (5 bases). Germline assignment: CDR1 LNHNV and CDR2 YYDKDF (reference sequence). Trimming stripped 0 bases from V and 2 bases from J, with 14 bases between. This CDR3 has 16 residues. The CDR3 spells CATSRDPGPDPYEQYF. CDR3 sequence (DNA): TGTGCCACCAGCAGAGATCCAGGGCCGGATCCCTACGAGCAGTACTTC.

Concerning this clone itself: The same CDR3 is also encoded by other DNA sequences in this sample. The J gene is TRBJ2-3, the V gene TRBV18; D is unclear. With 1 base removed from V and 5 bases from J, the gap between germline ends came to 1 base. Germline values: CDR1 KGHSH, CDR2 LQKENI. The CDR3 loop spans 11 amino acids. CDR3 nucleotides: TGTGCCAGCTCACCACGAGATACGCAGTATTTT. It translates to CASSPRDTQYF.

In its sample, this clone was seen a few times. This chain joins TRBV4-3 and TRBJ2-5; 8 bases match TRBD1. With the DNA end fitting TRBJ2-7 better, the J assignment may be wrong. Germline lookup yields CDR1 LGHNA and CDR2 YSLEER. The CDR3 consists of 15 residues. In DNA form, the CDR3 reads TGCGCCAGCAGCCTCCAAGGACAGGGTTCCTACGAGCAGTACTTC. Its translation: CASSLQGQGSYEQYF.

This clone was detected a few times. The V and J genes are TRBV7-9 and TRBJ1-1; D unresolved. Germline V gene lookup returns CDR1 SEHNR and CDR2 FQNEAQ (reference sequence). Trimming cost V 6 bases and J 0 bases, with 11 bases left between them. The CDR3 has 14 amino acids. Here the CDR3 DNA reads TGTGCCAGCAGACGAACAGCTATGAACACTGAAGCTTTCTTT. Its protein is CASRRTAMNTEAFF.

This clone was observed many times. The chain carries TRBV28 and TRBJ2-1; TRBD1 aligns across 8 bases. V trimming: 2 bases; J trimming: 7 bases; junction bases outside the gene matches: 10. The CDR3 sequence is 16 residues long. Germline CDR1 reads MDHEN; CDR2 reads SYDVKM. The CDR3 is CASSLGSGTGQNEQFF. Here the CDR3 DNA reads TGTGCCAGCAGTTTAGGGTCCGGGACAGGTCAGAATGAGCAGTTCTTC.